The 21 T cell receptor beta chains listed next were all sequenced from one sample in a study of blood T cells in healthy people across ages. The use of a sample-barcoded 5' primer and a J-beta primer mix characterized a second PCR of about 7 to 12 cycles. TCRdb used MiXCR to reprocess the 5' RACE reads, holding one entry per CDR3 protein. Found here are roughly 730,000 distinct CDR3 sequences, roughly 50% of them singletons; the top ten hold about a quarter. The sample consisted of blood. These receptors were taken from a man aged 35-49 years in good health.

This rearrangement joins TRBV27 to TRBJ2-7, with 10 positions matching TRBD1. The CDR3 has 14 residues. The V segment lost 6 bases and the J segment 5 bases; nucleotides outside the gene matches: 7. CDR1 is MNHEY and CDR2 is SMNVEV in the germline V gene (reference sequence). CDR3 in amino acids: CASSDATGGHEQYF. The CDR3 coding sequence is TGTGCCAGCAGCGATGCGACAGGGGGCCACGAGCAGTACTTC.

This clonotype has only one observation. V is TRBV12-3 or TRBV12-4 and J is TRBJ2-3; D may be TRBD1 (6 bases). CDR3 size: 15 residues. V was cut by 6 bases and J by 6 bases, with 19 bases left in between. CDR3 sequence: CASSPSRGGRDTQYF. The DNA of the CDR3 is TGTGCCAGCAGCCCCAGCAGAGGGGGACGGGATACGCAGTATTTT.

The V and J genes are TRBV5-1 and TRBJ2-1; D may correspond to TRBD1 or TRBD2 (6 bases each). The DNA matches TRBJ2-7 better at its end, which makes the J call doubtful. This CDR3 has 16 amino acids. Germline V gene data show CDR1 as SGHRS and CDR2 as YFSETQ. The CDR3 sequence is CASSSRGADIYNEQYF. The CDR3 nucleotides are TGCGCCAGCAGCTCTAGGGGGGCGGACATTTACAATGAGCAGTACTTC.

The rearrangement links TRBV20-1 to TRBJ2-5; the D gene could be TRBD1 or TRBD2 (5 bases each). With 1 base removed from V and 2 bases from J, the gap between germline ends came to 14 bases. CDR3 length equals 15 residues. Germline V gene lookup returns CDR1 DFQATT and CDR2 SNEGSKA (reference sequence). CDR3 sequence: CSARVFGTLQETQYF. CDR3 sequence (DNA): TGCAGTGCTAGAGTCTTCGGGACGCTACAAGAGACCCAGTACTTC.

Here the CDR3 DNA reads TGTGCCAGCAGCCCATATCAAGGGGACGGCACAGATACGCAGTATTTT. Residues: CASSPYQGDGTDTQYF. The gene calls are TRBV9 and TRBJ2-3; D is tentatively TRBD1 or TRBD2 (5 bases each). V was clipped by 4 bases and J by 1 base, with 16 bases between them. The CDR3 is 16 residues long. The V gene's germline CDR1 is SGDLS and CDR2 YYNGEE.

The rearrangement links TRBV10-3 to TRBJ2-7, with 10 bases lining up with TRBD2. With 9 bases clipped from V and 0 bases from J, the junction kept 8 bases outside the gene matches. This CDR3 contains 15 residues. CDR1 and CDR2 from the germline V gene are ENHRY and SYGVKD. CDR3 nucleotides: TGTGCCATAAGACTAGCGGGTACCTTCTCCTACGAGCAGTACTTC. It encodes CAIRLAGTFSYEQYF.

This clonotype was detected only a few times. The gene calls are TRBV20-1 and TRBJ1-2, with 7 bases fitting TRBD1. Germline CDR1 DFQATT, CDR2 SNEGSKA (reference sequence). The CDR3 spans 12 residues. The V gene end was trimmed by 4 bases and the J gene end by 8 bases; junction bases not matched to a gene: 7. CDR3 in DNA: TGCAGTGCTAAGACAGGGTTCGGAGGCTACACCTTC. Amino acid sequence: CSAKTGFGGYTF.

The chain uses TRBV28 and TRBJ2-2; TRBD1 matches 11 bases. The ends lost 6 bases at V and 5 bases at J; junction bases unmatched: 5. This CDR3 is built from 15 residues. Per the germline V gene, CDR1 is MDHEN and CDR2 is SYDVKM. The CDR3 region is CASSFGQGATGELFF. Written as DNA, the CDR3 is TGTGCCAGCAGCTTTGGACAGGGGGCTACCGGGGAGCTGTTTTTT.

This clonotype was counted at least ten times. J is TRBJ2-3 and V is TRBV7-2; the D is unclear. The CDR3 consists of 14 residues. Trimming removed 3 bases at V and 2 bases at J, with 9 bases between. Germline lookup yields CDR1 SGHTA and CDR2 FQGNSA. Here the CDR3 reads CASSFQHSTDTQYF. CDR3 DNA sequence: TGTGCCAGCAGCTTTCAGCATTCCACAGATACGCAGTATTTT.

This rearrangement joins TRBV28 to TRBJ2-1; 8 nucleotides line up with TRBD1. J lost 4 bases, V lost 1 base, and 6 bases had no gene match. Germline V gives CDR1 MDHEN, CDR2 SYDVKM. The CDR3 sequence is 16 residues long. This CDR3 reads CASSLLSGGEYNEQFF. The CDR3, as DNA: TGTGCCAGCAGTTTATTGTCAGGGGGCGAGTACAATGAGCAGTTCTTC.

This clonotype came up a few times. The chain recombines TRBV24-1 with TRBJ1-4; a weak D match, TRBD1 (6 bases). CDR3 length equals 15 residues. The germline gives CDR1 KGHDR, CDR2 SFDVKD. V was shortened by 4 bases and J by 8 bases, with 16 bases between the two germline ends. The chain's CDR3 is CATSESQGLDEKLFF. In DNA form, the CDR3 reads TGTGCCACCAGTGAATCACAGGGACTTGACGAAAAACTGTTTTTT.

V is TRBV10-3 and J is TRBJ2-3; no clear D. Trimming removed 4 bases from V and 3 bases from J, with 11 bases in between. This CDR3 region has 14 residues. Per the germline V gene, CDR1 is ENHRY and CDR2 is SYGVKD. As DNA, the CDR3 is TGTGCCATCAGTGTATCGGACGGGACAGATACGCAGTATTTT. This translates into CAISVSDGTDTQYF.

Worth noting for this clonotype: The junction departs from the called germline gene at one end, perhaps through a read error. The chain links TRBV7-2 to TRBJ2-7; D may be TRBD2 (5 bases). This CDR3 has 15 residues. Germline lookup yields CDR1 SGHTA and CDR2 FQGNSA. CDR3 in DNA: TGTGCCAGCAGCACGCAGGCGGGCCCCTCCTACGGGCAGTACTTC. It specifies CASSTQAGPSYGQYF.

The rearrangement uses TRBV7-2 and TRBJ2-1, with D perhaps TRBD1 (5 bases). Germline assignment: CDR1 SGHTA and CDR2 FQGNSA. CDR3 size: 15 residues. The V end lost 5 bases, the J end lost 5 bases, and 16 bases lay between the germline ends. The CDR3 loop reads CASSPRVGANNEQFF. CDR3 coding DNA: TGTGCCAGCAGCCCCCGGGTAGGGGCAAACAATGAGCAGTTCTTC.

This clonotype was observed a handful of times. The chain employs TRBV24-1 and TRBJ2-3, with 8 positions matching TRBD2. Germline CDR1 KGHDR, CDR2 SFDVKD. This CDR3 has 14 residues. After removal of 5 bases from V and 1 base from J, the junction contained 1 base not matched to a gene. This CDR3 is CATSALAGTDTQYF. CDR3 bases: TGTGCCACCAGTGCACTAGCGGGCACAGATACGCAGTATTTT.

The chain links TRBV10-3 to TRBJ2-3; D is unresolved. Germline loops: CDR1 ENHRY, CDR2 SYGVKD. V lost 8 bases and J lost 2, with 11 bases in between. The CDR3 extends over 13 amino acids. The CDR3 region is CAIEAEPTDTQYF. The CDR3 DNA reads TGTGCCATCGAGGCAGAACCCACAGATACGCAGTATTTT.

This clonotype was detected only a few times. The chain's CDR3 is CASSLREQGGYGYTF. The CDR3 nucleotides read TGTGCCAGCAGCTTAAGGGAACAGGGAGGCTATGGCTACACCTTC. The chain combines TRBV7-2 with TRBJ1-2; TRBD1 is a possible D gene (6 bases). Trimming removed 2 bases at V and 4 bases at J, with 14 bases between. The CDR3 is 15 residues long. Germline lookup yields CDR1 SGHTA and CDR2 FQGNSA.

This clonotype was picked up one time. The V and J genes are TRBV5-1 and TRBJ2-1; the D gene is possibly TRBD1 (6 bases). Trimming took off 9 bases at V and 8 bases at J, with 24 bases between the two ends. The length of the CDR3 is 15 residues. The germline V gene encodes CDR1 SGHRS and CDR2 YFSETQ. CDR3 nucleotide sequence: TGCGCCACCAGGGGTGAGGGATTTTTTATAGATGAGCAGTTCTTC. This translates into CATRGEGFFIDEQFF.

The chain is built from TRBV29-1 and TRBJ2-1; D is uncertain. The CDR3 is 15 residues long. Germline V gene lookup returns CDR1 SQVTM and CDR2 ANQGSEA. V was trimmed by 6 bases and J by 4 bases, leaving 19 bases between them. CDR3 DNA: TGCAGCGTCCTGTTAGCTGGCGGCCTTTACAATGAGCAGTTCTTC. It translates to CSVLLAGGLYNEQFF.

V and J are TRBV28 and TRBJ1-2; a weak D match, TRBD1 (6 bases). Between the trimmed V and J ends, which lost 5 bases and 2 bases, there was a span of 18 bases. Germline CDR1 reads MDHEN; CDR2 reads SYDVKM. The CDR3 is 16 amino acids. CDR3 DNA sequence: TGTGCCAGCAGTGAATCTTCACAGGGCCTAAACTATGGCTACACCTTC. It is translated as CASSESSQGLNYGYTF.

This clonotype was seen just once. The chain uses TRBV15 and TRBJ1-2; D might be TRBD1 (5 bases). V was clipped by 0 bases and J by 5 bases, with 10 bases between them. The germline gives CDR1 LNHNV, CDR2 YYDKDF (reference sequence). This CDR3 is built from 14 residues. CDR3 in amino acids: CATSRDKGSYGYTF. In nucleotides, the CDR3 is TGTGCCACCAGCAGAGATAAGGGGAGTTATGGCTACACCTTC.